Below, 8 T cell receptor beta chains from the same sample are listed, as sequenced in a study of blood T cell repertoires in COVID-19. Produced via immunoSEQ multiplex PCR; TCRdb's table is partial and in-frame only. The sample carries roughly 58,000 clones, approximately 70% recorded once. The sequenced sample consisted of PBMCs or T cells enriched from blood (not recorded which). These receptors were collected from a woman in her sixties or seventies who had been exposed to COVID-19.

J is TRBJ2-5 and V is TRBV9, with D hard to call. The CDR3 length is 13 residues. CDR1 is SGDLS, CDR2 YYNGEE, per germline. The ends were cut back, 0 bases at V and 5 bases at J, with 8 bases in the middle. CDR3 in DNA: TGTGCCAGCAGCGTAGACTATACGGAGACCCAGTACTTC. Its translation: CASSVDYTETQYF.

V usage is TRBV21-1 and J usage is TRBJ2-7; the table's D gene call, TRBD2, was not cross checked with the DNA. TRBV21-1 is a pseudogene locus. The CDR3 is made up of 15 amino acids. CDR3 region: CASSPSPTGAYEQYF. The CDR3 DNA reads TGTGCCAGCAGTCCGTCCCCGACCGGAGCCTACGAGCAGTACTTC.

The rearrangement links TRBV7-2 to TRBJ1-5; 7 bases agree with TRBD1. This CDR3 region has 13 residues. Germline assignment: CDR1 SGHTA and CDR2 FQGNSA. With V trimmed by 5 bases and J by 7 bases, 5 bases remained unmatched. CDR3 DNA sequence: TGTGCCAGCAGCCTGCAGGGGGACCAGCCCCAGCATTTT. This gives the protein CASSLQGDQPQHF.

This chain joins TRBV6-5 and TRBJ2-7; a weak D match, TRBD2 (5 bases). This CDR3 is built from 12 residues. Germline V CDR1 and CDR2: MNHEY, SVGAGI. V shed 6 bases and J shed 2 bases, with 8 bases lying between them. The CDR3 sequence is CASRPGTYEQYF. CDR3 coding DNA: TGTGCCAGCAGACCGGGGACCTACGAGCAGTACTTC.

The genes are TRBV6-6 and TRBJ2-3; 8 bases align to TRBD1. V shed 8 bases and J 0 bases; nucleotides not matched to a gene: 7. The CDR3 is 15 residues long. Germline assignment: CDR1 MNHNY and CDR2 SVGAGI (reference sequence). This chain's CDR3 is CASSRGQGSTDTQYF. CDR3 in DNA: TGTGCCAGCTCCAGGGGGCAGGGCAGCACAGATACGCAGTATTTT.

The J gene is TRBJ2-7, the V gene TRBV28; D gene unclear. V lost 6 bases to trimming and J lost 6 bases, with 24 bases between them. This CDR3 region has 16 residues. Germline loops: CDR1 MDHEN, CDR2 SYDVKM. The CDR3 DNA follows: TGTGCCAGCAGCACCCTAAAGGCCCGGCTAGAGGTCGAGCAGTACTTC. Translated: CASSTLKARLEVEQYF.

With regard to this clone: One end of the junction is discordant with germline, which a read error may explain. CDR3 residues: CASSIPAAGQPQHF. The CDR3 region has the DNA TGTGCCAGCAGTATCCCCGCTGCCGGTCAGCCCCAGCATTTT. The chain recombines TRBV19 with TRBJ1-5; D remains ambiguous. Germline V gene lookup returns CDR1 LNHDA and CDR2 SQIVND (reference sequence). The CDR3 contains 14 residues. Together with reference TRBV19 and TRBJ1-5, the CDR3 gives the full variable domain: DGGITQSPKYLFRKEGQNVTLSCEQNLNHDAMYWYRQDPGQGLRLIYYSQIVNDFQKGDIAEGYSVSREKKESFPLTVTSAQKNPTAFYLCASSIPAAGQPQHFGDGTRLSIL.

The genes are TRBV28 and TRBJ1-2, with 11 bases identical to TRBD1. This CDR3 has 14 residues. Germline V gene sequence: CDR1 MDHEN, CDR2 SYDVKM. The ends lost 6 bases at V and 5 bases at J; junction bases unmatched: 5. The CDR3 sequence is CASRIGTGGYGYTF. CDR3 sequence (DNA): TGTGCCAGCAGAATAGGGACAGGGGGTTATGGCTACACCTTC.